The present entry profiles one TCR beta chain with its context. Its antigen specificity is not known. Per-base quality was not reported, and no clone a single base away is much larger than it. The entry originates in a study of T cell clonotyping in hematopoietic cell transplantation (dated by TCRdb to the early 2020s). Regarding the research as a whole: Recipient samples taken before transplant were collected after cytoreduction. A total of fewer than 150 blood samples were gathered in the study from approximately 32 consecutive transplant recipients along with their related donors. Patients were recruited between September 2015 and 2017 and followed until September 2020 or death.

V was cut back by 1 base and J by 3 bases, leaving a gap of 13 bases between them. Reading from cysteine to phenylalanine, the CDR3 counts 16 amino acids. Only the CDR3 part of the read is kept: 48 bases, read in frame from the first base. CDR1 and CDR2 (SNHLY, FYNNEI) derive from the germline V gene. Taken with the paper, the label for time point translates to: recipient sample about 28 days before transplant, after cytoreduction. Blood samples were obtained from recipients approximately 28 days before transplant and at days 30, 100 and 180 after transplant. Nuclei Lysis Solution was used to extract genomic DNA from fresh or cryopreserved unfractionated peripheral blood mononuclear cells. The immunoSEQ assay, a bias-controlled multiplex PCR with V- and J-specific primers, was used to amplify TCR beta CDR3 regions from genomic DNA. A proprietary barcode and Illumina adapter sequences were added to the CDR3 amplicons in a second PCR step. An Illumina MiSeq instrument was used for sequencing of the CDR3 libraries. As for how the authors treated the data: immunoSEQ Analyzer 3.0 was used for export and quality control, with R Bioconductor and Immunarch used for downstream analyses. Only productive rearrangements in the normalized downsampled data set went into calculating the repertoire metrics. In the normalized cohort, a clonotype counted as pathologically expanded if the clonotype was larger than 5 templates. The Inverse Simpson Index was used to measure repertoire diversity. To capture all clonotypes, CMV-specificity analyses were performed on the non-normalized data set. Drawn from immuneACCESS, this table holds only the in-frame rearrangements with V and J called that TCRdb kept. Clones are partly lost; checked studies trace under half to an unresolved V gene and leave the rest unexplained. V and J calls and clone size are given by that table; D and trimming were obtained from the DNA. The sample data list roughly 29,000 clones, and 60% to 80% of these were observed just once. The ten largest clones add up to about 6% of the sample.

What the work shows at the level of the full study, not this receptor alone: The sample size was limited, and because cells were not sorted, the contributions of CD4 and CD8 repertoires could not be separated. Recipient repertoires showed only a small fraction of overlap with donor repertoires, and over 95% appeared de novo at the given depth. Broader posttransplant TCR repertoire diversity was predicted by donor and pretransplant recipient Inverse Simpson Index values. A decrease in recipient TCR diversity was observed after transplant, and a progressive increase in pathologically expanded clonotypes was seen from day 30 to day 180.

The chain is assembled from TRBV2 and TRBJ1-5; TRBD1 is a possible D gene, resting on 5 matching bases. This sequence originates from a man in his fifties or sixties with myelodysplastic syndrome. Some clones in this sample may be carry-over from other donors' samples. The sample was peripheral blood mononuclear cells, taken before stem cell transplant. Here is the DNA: TGTGCCAGCAGTGAAGGGGGGAGGCGGGCCAATCAGCCCCAGCATTTT. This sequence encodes CASSEGGRRANQPQHF. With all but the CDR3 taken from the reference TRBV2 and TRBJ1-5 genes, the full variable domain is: EPEVTQTPSHQVTQMGQEVILRCVPISNHLYFYWYRQILGQKVEFLVSFYNNEISEKSEIFDDQFSVERPDGSNFTLKIRSTKLEDSAMYFCASSEGGRRANQPQHFGDGTRLSIL.